This TCR beta chain was obtained from a study of identical twins. As to this clonotype: The antigen remains undetermined.

Study-wide findings and caveats: Abundant beta clonotypes from cord blood had fewer insertions, unlike memory repertoires, which showed none. In beta out-of-frame sequences, the excess sharing between twins was weaker. Conclusions leaned on cross-sectional statistical analysis and did not track the same donors over time.

TCRdb re-called the 5' RACE reads through MiXCR, storing one row per CDR3 protein. The sample lists 250,000 to 350,000 distinct CDR3 sequences; 8% to 9.5% were seen once. These sequences were also reported in another study, on yellow fever vaccine responses in identical twins.

Sequenced input: CD8+ T cells sorted from blood. This receptor was obtained from a young woman in good health.

CDR3 in amino acids: CASSRTGISYEQYF. For the CDR3, the DNA is TGCGCCAGCAGCCGGACAGGGATCTCCTACGAGCAGTACTTC. The V gene is TRBV4-3, the J gene TRBJ2-7; TRBD1 agrees at 8 bases. CDR1 and CDR2 (germline): LGHNA, YSLEER. This CDR3 is built from 14 residues. Unmatched junction bases numbered 2, after V lost 4 bases and J lost 0 bases.